This T cell receptor (beta chain) was obtained from a study of response to subunit inactivated influenza vaccine. This clonotype was seen a handful of times. One entry per CDR3 protein, called by TCRdb with MiXCR from the RT-PCR reads. The data show about 480,000 distinct CDR3 sequences, around 25% seen once. The CDR3 runs 16 residues. Trimming took 0 bases from V and 0 from J, leaving 9 bases between them. The germline V gene has CDR1 SGHAT and CDR2 FQNNGV. The sequences come from CD4+ T cells sorted from PBMCs, collected less than 6 days after vaccination. V usage is TRBV11-2 and J usage is TRBJ2-1; no reliable D call. The receptor's source is a man aged 45-65 years who received an inactivated influenza vaccine. The CDR3 sequence is CASSLDYSYSYNEQFF. DNA of the CDR3: TGTGCCAGCAGCTTAGATTACAGTTACTCCTACAATGAGCAGTTCTTC.